Following are 8 T cell receptor beta chains from one sample sequenced in a study of blood T cell repertoires in COVID-19. Repertoires were generated with immunoSEQ multiplex PCR, while TCRdb's copy carries only in-frame clones and drops some. The data hold 150,000 to 170,000 clones, with approximately 81% observed a single time. Sequences were obtained from peripheral blood. The receptors shown here come from a woman in her fifties or sixties with COVID-19, enrolled during active disease.

The rearrangement uses TRBV4-1 and TRBJ1-1; D is perhaps TRBD1 (5 bases). In germline, CDR1 is MGHRA, CDR2 YSYEKL. V was shortened by 0 bases and J by 6 bases, with 17 bases between the two germline ends. This CDR3 contains 16 residues. In DNA, the CDR3 is TGCGCCAGCAGCCAAGATCGGGGGATTCCGTGGGCTGAAGCTTTCTTT. This sequence encodes CASSQDRGIPWAEAFF.

This rearrangement joins TRBV19 to TRBJ1-3; no clear D. Trimming took off 3 bases at V and 2 bases at J, with 11 bases between the two ends. The CDR3 loop spans 15 amino acids. In germline, CDR1 is LNHDA, CDR2 SQIVND (reference sequence). The CDR3 spells CASSISIHTGNTIYF. The CDR3 DNA is TGTGCCAGTAGTATCTCAATCCACACTGGAAACACCATATATTTT.

The V and J genes are TRBV28 and TRBJ2-3; TRBD1 is a possible D gene (5 bases). V lost 7 bases to trimming and J lost 1 base, with 15 bases between them. This CDR3 has 15 amino acids. Looked up from germline, CDR1 is MDHEN and CDR2 is SYDVKM. The CDR3 protein is CASTPSKQGTDTQYF. The CDR3 bases are TGTGCCAGCACCCCCTCAAAACAGGGCACAGATACGCAGTATTTT.

This clone appeared a single time. DNA of the CDR3: TGTGCCAGCAGCCCACCGGGACAGTATAATTCACCCCTCCACTTT. It is translated as CASSPPGQYNSPLHF. This chain uses TRBV14 with TRBJ1-6; the match to TRBD1 covers 7 bases. With V trimmed by 4 bases and J by 4 bases, 4 bases remained unmatched. Germline V gene data show CDR1 as SGHDN and CDR2 as FVKESK. This CDR3 has 15 residues. Complete variable domain (other parts from reference TRBV14 and TRBJ1-6): EAGVTQFPSHSVIEKGQTVTLRCDPISGHDNLYWYRRVMGKEIKFLLHFVKESKQDESGMPNNRFLAERTGGTYSTLKVQPAELEDSGVYFCASSPPGQYNSPLHFGNGTRLTVT.

The chain combines TRBV6-5 with TRBJ1-2; 7 positions agree with TRBD1. The ends lost 9 bases at V and 4 bases at J; junction bases unmatched: 8. From germline, CDR1 is MNHEY and CDR2 SVGAGI. There are 13 residues in the CDR3. CDR3 nucleotide sequence: TGTGCCAGTTCAAGACAGGGCCTCTATGGCTACACCTTC. Amino acids: CASSRQGLYGYTF.

This rearrangement joins TRBV7-3 to TRBJ1-2, with 9 bases matching TRBD1. The CDR3 covers 16 residues. V was clipped by 2 bases and J by 8 bases; unmatched bases: 12. Germline V CDR1 and CDR2: SGHTA, FQGTGA. CDR3 sequence: CASSLLGQGSIQGYTF. The DNA of the CDR3 is TGTGCCAGCAGCTTATTAGGACAGGGGTCGATTCAGGGCTACACCTTC.

This chain connects TRBV9 to TRBJ2-5; 10 bases are a match to TRBD2. Germline V gives CDR1 SGDLS, CDR2 YYNGEE. Unmatched junction bases numbered 2, after V lost 6 bases and J lost 3 bases. This CDR3 region has 13 residues. The CDR3 sequence: CASTGLAEETQYF. The CDR3 coding sequence is TGTGCCAGCACCGGACTAGCGGAAGAGACCCAGTACTTC.

The chain employs TRBV5-6 and TRBJ1-1, with D perhaps TRBD1 (5 bases). The germline V gene encodes CDR1 SGHDT and CDR2 YYEEEE. This CDR3 has 14 residues. Between the trimmed V and J ends, which lost 3 bases and 1 base, there was a span of 10 bases. The CDR3 protein is CASSWTPGNTEAFF. The CDR3, as DNA: TGTGCCAGCAGCTGGACACCGGGGAACACTGAAGCTTTCTTT.